The 13 T cell receptor beta chains presented below share a single source sample, sequenced in a study of Ad26.COV2.S vaccination and SARS-CoV-2 variants. Measured with immunoSEQ multiplex PCR; TCRdb has only the in-frame clones, and not every one. This table holds a few hundred thousand clones, approximately 87% found once. Noted treatment: roughly 20 received Ad26.COV2.S at low or high dose, single or two shots; 5 received placebo; per-sample allocation not given. Sampling occurred on day 63 after the first vaccine or placebo injection. The sample was peripheral blood, taken in a trial of Ad26.COV2.S vaccine versus placebo. The receptors come from a person aged 18 to 65 who received the Ad26.COV2.S COVID-19 vaccine or a placebo.

This chain joins TRBV7-2 and TRBJ1-1; 9 bases fit TRBD1. The CDR3 runs 15 residues. The germline V gene encodes CDR1 SGHTA and CDR2 FQGNSA. With V trimmed by 2 bases and J by 2 bases, 3 bases remained unmatched. Here the CDR3 DNA reads TGTGCCAGCAGCTTAAACAGGGGGCCCAACACTGAAGCTTTCTTT. Translation gives CASSLNRGPNTEAFF. Full variable domain (rest looked up from reference TRBV7-2 and TRBJ1-1): GAGVSQSPSNKVTEKGKDVELRCDPISGHTALYWYRQSLGQGLEFLIYFQGNSAPDKSGLPSDRFSAERTGGSVSTLTIQRTQQEDSAVYLCASSLNRGPNTEAFFGQGTRLTVV.

This chain connects TRBV5-1 to TRBJ2-3, with 11 bases lining up with TRBD2. The CDR3 totals 15 residues. Germline V lookup: CDR1 SGHRS, CDR2 YFSETQ. Trimming at V came to 4 bases and at J to 5 bases, leaving 6 bases not matched to a gene. For the CDR3, the DNA is TGCGCCAGCAGCCGAACTAGCGGGGGACAAGATACGCAGTATTTT. Amino acid sequence: CASSRTSGGQDTQYF.

The sample holds one count of this clone. The gene calls are TRBV19 and TRBJ2-1; 9 bases are shared with TRBD2. V gave up 7 bases and J gave up 8 bases; unmatched junction bases: 3. The germline V gene has CDR1 LNHDA and CDR2 SQIVND (reference sequence). CDR3 length: 12 residues. In DNA, the CDR3 is TGTGCCAGTACCTTAGCGGGAGATGAGCAGTTCTTC. The encoded protein is CASTLAGDEQFF.

The chain recombines TRBV7-9 with TRBJ2-7; tentative D call: TRBD2 (6 bases). Germline V gene sequence: CDR1 SEHNR, CDR2 FQNEAQ (reference sequence). The CDR3 totals 15 residues. The V gene lost 3 bases and the J gene lost 1 base, with 13 bases spanning the gap. In DNA, the CDR3 is TGTGCCAGCAGCTTCGACGGGAGCCGGTCCTACGAGCAGTACTTC. Amino acids: CASSFDGSRSYEQYF.

In this sample, this clone turned up once. This CDR3 reads CASSDLTRGPGSDYGYTF. The CDR3 DNA reads TGCGCCAGCAGTGACCTCACCAGGGGTCCGGGTAGTGACTATGGCTACACCTTC. V usage is TRBV10-2 and J usage is TRBJ1-2, with TRBD1 as a possible D gene (6 bases). Germline V gives CDR1 WSHSY, CDR2 SAAADI. The CDR3 spans 18 residues. V gave up 3 bases and J gave up 3 bases, with 23 bases separating them.

This clone was seen only once. The chain has TRBV30 and TRBJ1-2; no clear D gene. CDR3 length equals 12 residues. CDR1 is GTSNPN and CDR2 is SVGIG in the germline V gene (reference sequence). With 4 bases removed from V and 0 bases from J, the gap between germline ends came to 6 bases. CDR3 sequence: CAWNGANYGYTF. DNA for the CDR3: TGTGCCTGGAACGGGGCTAACTATGGCTACACCTTC. Looking up the rest from reference TRBV30 and TRBJ1-2 gives the full variable domain: SQTIHQWPATLVQPVGSPLSLECTVEGTSNPNLYWYRQAAGRGLQLLFYSVGIGQISSEVPQNLSASRPQDRQFILSSKKLLLSDSGFYLCAWNGANYGYTFGSGTRLTVV.

This chain connects TRBV19 to TRBJ2-7; TRBD1 is a possible D gene (6 bases). The CDR3 runs 13 residues. Between the trimmed V and J ends, which lost 2 bases and 4 bases, there was a span of 9 bases. Germline values: CDR1 LNHDA, CDR2 SQIVND (reference sequence). The CDR3 bases are TGTGCCAGTAGTATAAAACAGGGATACGAGCAGTACTTC. It translates to CASSIKQGYEQYF.

This clone has a single count. The V call is TRBV7-2, the J call TRBJ1-6; D remains unclear. The CDR3 is made up of 15 amino acids. The V and J ends lost 1 base and 7 bases respectively, with 11 bases between them. Germline assignment: CDR1 SGHTA and CDR2 FQGNSA. The CDR3 DNA reads as TGTGCCAGCAGCTTAGTGGTCTCACACAATTCACCCCTCCACTTT. As protein: CASSLVVSHNSPLHF.

V gene TRBV10-1 combines with J gene TRBJ2-7; D is unresolved. The germline V gene encodes CDR1 WNHNN and CDR2 SYGVQD (reference sequence). Trimming cost V 4 bases and J 2 bases, with 3 bases left between them. The CDR3 runs 11 residues. The CDR3 region has the DNA TGCGCCAGCAGTGGAGCCTACGAGCAGTACTTC. It is translated as CASSGAYEQYF.

V and J are TRBV4-1 and TRBJ2-7; 12 bases match TRBD2. Germline V lookup: CDR1 MGHRA, CDR2 YSYEKL. V lost 4 bases and J lost 4; bases outside the gene matches: 5. The CDR3 runs to 15 residues. This chain's CDR3 is CASSPLTSGRYEQYF. The CDR3 DNA reads as TGCGCCAGCAGCCCCCTTACTAGCGGGAGGTACGAGCAGTACTTC.

The rearrangement uses TRBV7-2 and TRBJ2-7; a weak D match, TRBD2 (5 bases). V shed 4 bases and J shed 7 bases, with 17 bases lying between them. Germline-derived CDR1 and CDR2 are SGHTA and FQGNSA. The CDR3 is 14 amino acids. The CDR3 DNA reads TGTGCCAGCAGCTCCCCGGCCTCCCGGAGGGAGCAGTACTTC. Its protein product is CASSSPASRREQYF.

This sequence joins TRBV29-1 and TRBJ2-7; TRBD2 matches at 10 bases. Germline CDR1 SQVTM, CDR2 ANQGSEA. Trimming took 7 bases from V and 4 from J; bases not matched to a gene: 4. The CDR3 sequence is 12 residues long. Here the CDR3 DNA reads TGCAGCGCCGGGACTAGCGTTTACGAGCAGTACTTC. Amino acids: CSAGTSVYEQYF.

The rearrangement uses TRBV18 and TRBJ1-3, with D hard to call. CDR3 length equals 15 residues. Germline CDR1 KGHSH, CDR2 LQKENI. The germline V and J ends were trimmed by 4 bases and 0 bases, with 10 bases remaining between them. The DNA for the CDR3 is TGTGCCAGCTCACTCGGGGTCAGCTCTGGAAACACCATATATTTT. Encoded protein: CASSLGVSSGNTIYF.